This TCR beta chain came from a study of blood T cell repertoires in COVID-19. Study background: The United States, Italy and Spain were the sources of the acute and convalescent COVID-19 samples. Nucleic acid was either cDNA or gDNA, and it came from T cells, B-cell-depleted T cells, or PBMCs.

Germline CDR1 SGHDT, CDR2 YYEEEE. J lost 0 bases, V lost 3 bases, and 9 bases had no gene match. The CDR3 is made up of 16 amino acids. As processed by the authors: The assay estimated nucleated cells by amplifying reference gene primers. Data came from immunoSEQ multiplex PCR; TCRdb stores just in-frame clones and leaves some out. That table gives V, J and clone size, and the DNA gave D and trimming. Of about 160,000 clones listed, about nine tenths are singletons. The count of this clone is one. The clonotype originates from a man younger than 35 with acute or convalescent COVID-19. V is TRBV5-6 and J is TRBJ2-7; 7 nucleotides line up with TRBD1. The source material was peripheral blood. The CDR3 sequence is CASSSLLDRSSYEQYF. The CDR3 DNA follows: TGTGCCAGCAGCTCCTTGCTGGACAGGAGCTCCTACGAGCAGTACTTC.